This T cell receptor beta chain comes out of a study of T cells in Graves' hyperthyroidism and ophthalmopathy. Amplified TCR beta CDR3 regions derived from RNA transcripts. TCR CDR3 underwent first-round RT-PCR with the HTBI primer set. MiXCR was run by TCRdb on the multiplex PCR reads, yielding one entry per CDR3 protein. The sample includes 300,000 to 450,000 distinct CDR3 sequences, approximately 15% seen only once; the top ten take approximately 11%. Study results and limitations: The model foresaw ophthalmopathy a median roughly 6.5 months prior to onset.

This clonotype occurred many times. The antigen is undetermined. Researchers defined stable Graves' hyperthyroidism as no ophthalmopathy progression within 18 months. The germline CDR1 and CDR2 sequences are DFQATT and SNEGSKA (reference sequence). The CDR3 has 15 amino acids. The V and J ends lost 8 bases and 3 bases respectively, with 20 bases between them. Sample: blood. The V gene is TRBV20-1, the J gene TRBJ2-1; the D gene is possibly TRBD1 (6 bases). This sequence was found in a woman aged 55-69 years with Graves' hyperthyroidism. CDR3 coding DNA: TGCAGTACTCGCTCGGGGACACAAAACTACAATGAGCAGTTCTTC. Protein product: CSTRSGTQNYNEQFF.